This T cell receptor (beta chain) was sequenced during a study of STAT5B mutations in CD4+ large granular lymphocyte leukemia. The V and J ends lost 3 bases and 3 bases respectively, with 14 bases between them. Germline loops: CDR1 SQVTM, CDR2 ANQGSEA. The CDR3 is 14 residues long. Buffy coats from healthy blood donors served as controls. This was a survey-level run. The method was immunoSEQ multiplex PCR; TCRdb's version includes in-frame clones alone and lacks a portion of them. Of about 48,000 clones in the sample, under 80% are singletons; the top ten hold approximately 1.4%. V usage is TRBV29-1 and J usage is TRBJ1-2, with a tentative D call TRBD1 (6 bases). Sequences were obtained from CD4+ T cells from blood buffy coats. The TCR was taken from a human donor in good health. CDR3 loop: CSVESRGADYGYTF. Here the CDR3 DNA reads TGCAGCGTTGAGAGTCGGGGGGCAGACTATGGCTACACCTTC.